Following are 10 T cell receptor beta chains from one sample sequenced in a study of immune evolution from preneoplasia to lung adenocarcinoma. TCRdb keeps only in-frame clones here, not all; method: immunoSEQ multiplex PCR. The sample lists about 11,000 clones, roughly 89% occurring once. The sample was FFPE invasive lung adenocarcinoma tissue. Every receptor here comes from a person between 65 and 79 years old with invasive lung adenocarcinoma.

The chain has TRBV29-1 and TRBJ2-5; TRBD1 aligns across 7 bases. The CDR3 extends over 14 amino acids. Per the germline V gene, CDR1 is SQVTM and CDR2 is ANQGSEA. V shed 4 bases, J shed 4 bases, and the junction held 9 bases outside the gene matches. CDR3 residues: CSVVSQTGLETQYF. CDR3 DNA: TGCAGCGTTGTTTCCCAGACAGGGTTAGAGACCCAGTACTTC.

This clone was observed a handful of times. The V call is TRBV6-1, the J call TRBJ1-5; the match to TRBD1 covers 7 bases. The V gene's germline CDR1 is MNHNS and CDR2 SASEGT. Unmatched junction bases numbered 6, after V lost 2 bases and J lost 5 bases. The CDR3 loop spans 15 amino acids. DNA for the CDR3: TGTGCCAGCAGTGAATGGGACAGCCGGGATCAGCCCCAGCATTTT. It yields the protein CASSEWDSRDQPQHF.

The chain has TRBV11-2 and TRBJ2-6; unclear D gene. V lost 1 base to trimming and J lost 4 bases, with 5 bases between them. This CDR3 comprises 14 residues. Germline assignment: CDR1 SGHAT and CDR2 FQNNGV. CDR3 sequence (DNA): TGTGCCAGCAGCTTAGTCGCCGGGGCCAACGTCCTGACTTTC. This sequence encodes CASSLVAGANVLTF.

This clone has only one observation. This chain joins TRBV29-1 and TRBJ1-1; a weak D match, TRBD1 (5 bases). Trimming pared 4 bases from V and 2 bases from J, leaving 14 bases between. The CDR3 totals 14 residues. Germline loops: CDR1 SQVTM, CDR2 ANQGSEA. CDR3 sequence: CSVVLFGGNTEAFF. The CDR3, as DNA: TGCAGCGTTGTTCTCTTCGGGGGTAACACTGAAGCTTTCTTT.

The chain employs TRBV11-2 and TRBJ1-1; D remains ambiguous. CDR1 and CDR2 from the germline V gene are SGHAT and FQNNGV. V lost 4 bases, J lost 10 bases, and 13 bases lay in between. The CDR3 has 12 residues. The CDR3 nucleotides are TGTGCCAGCAGCTCCACGACCATCAGAGCTTTCTTT. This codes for CASSSTTIRAFF.

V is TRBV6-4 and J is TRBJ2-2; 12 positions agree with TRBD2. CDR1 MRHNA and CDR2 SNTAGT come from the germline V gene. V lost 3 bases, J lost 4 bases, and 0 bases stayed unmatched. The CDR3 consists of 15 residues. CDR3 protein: CASSETSGSTGELFF. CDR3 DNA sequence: TGTGCCAGCAGTGAGACTAGCGGGAGCACCGGGGAGCTGTTTTTT.

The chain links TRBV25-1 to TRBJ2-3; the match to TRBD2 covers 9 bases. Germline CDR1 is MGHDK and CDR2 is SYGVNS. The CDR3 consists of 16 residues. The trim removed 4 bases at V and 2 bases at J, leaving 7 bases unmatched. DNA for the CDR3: TGTGCCAGCAGTGTTAGACTAGCGGAGAACACAGATACGCAGTATTTT. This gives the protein CASSVRLAENTDTQYF.

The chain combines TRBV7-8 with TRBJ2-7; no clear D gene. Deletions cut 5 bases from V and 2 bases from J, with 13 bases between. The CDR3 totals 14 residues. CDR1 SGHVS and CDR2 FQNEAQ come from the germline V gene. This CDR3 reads CASSPQSGAYEQYF. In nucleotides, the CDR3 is TGTGCCAGCAGCCCGCAATCTGGTGCCTACGAGCAGTACTTC.

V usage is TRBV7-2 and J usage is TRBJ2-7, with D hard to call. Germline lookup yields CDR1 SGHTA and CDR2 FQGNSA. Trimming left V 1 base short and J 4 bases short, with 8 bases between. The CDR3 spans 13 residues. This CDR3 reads CASSLVGVYEQYF. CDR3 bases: TGTGCCAGCAGCTTAGTCGGCGTTTACGAGCAGTACTTC.

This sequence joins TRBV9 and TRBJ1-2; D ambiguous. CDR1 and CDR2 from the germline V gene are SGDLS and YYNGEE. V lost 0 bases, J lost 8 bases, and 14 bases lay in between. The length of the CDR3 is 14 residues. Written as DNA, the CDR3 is TGTGCCAGCAGCGTAGAGGGTCAGTCAAGCGGCTACACCTTC. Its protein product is CASSVEGQSSGYTF.